This TCR beta chain appears in the sequencing data of a study of T cell repertoires in cytomegalovirus infection (dated by TCRdb to between 2018 and 2021). Background for the entire study: Donor HLA type was relevant to the analysis, as public TCR beta signatures indicated carriage of CMV infection together with the matching HLA type.

Study-wide conclusions, independent of this receptor: Carriers of CMV infection plus the relevant HLA type were discriminated by the cumulative frequency of public TCR beta family members in the study cohort and in an independent roughly 340-donor cohort. The ex vivo response was dominated by HLA-C-restricted CMV-specific TCR beta clonotypes, which also provided the single most frequent clonotype in two of eight donors.

Sequencer: Illumina HiSeq 1500. TCRdb reanalyzed the raw reads on its own, using fastp at Q25 for trimming and MiXCR for clone calling, and kept in-frame beta chains. One record per CDR3 amino acid sequence lists the most common genes and DNA. For this sample there are some 250,000 distinct CDR3 sequences; approximately 10% appear just once. Of the sample, about 15% falls within the top ten clones. This clonotype was seen at least ten times. The target of this receptor is not known. No base qualities exist here, and no much larger clone lies one base off it. The source material was PBMCs. The sequence was obtained from a human donor in good health (CMV status not recorded). Some clones in this sample may be carry-over from other donors' samples.

The encoded CDR3 is CASSFLLAGGPGDTQYF. The DNA is TGTGCCAGCAGCTTTCTTTTAGCGGGGGGGCCAGGGGATACGCAGTATTTT. The chain joins TRBV7-6 to TRBJ2-3, and 11 junction bases match TRBD2. At the junction V is shortened by 3 bases and J by 6 bases; bases outside the gene matches: 11. Taken from the germline V gene, the CDR1 and CDR2 loops are SGHVS and FNYEAQ. The CDR3 numbers 17 residues from cysteine through phenylalanine. The retained sequence is limited to the CDR3, 51 bases, with the frame set at the first base.